One T cell receptor (beta chain) is described in this entry. The antigen is undetermined. Germline V lookup: CDR1 SGHTA, CDR2 FQGTGA. The CDR3 covers 13 residues. With 6 bases clipped from V and 3 bases from J, the junction kept 4 bases outside the gene matches. Study-level results: Tumor Treg TCRs overlapped most with tumor naive CD4+ cells.

Full-length variable regions came from constant-region reverse primers plus semi-nested Nested Universal Primer A PCR. Each CDR3 protein is one row after TCRdb ran MiXCR on the 5' RACE reads. The sample has more than 40,000 distinct CDR3 sequences; less than 35% are singletons. Sequencing used memory CD4+ T cells sorted from a lymph node. Subset denoted: memory CD4+ T cells, CD4+CD45RO+CD25-. The chain employs TRBV7-3 and TRBJ2-7; TRBD1 aligns across 8 bases. This TCR came from a female donor with breast cancer. The CDR3 DNA is TGTGCCAGCAGTCACGGACAGGGCTACGAGCAGTACTTC. Protein sequence: CASSHGQGYEQYF.